This is a list of T cell receptor beta chains from one sample in a study of T cells expressing NK-cell markers. For each CDR3 protein, TCRdb gives one entry from its re-call of the 5' RACE reads, without DNA. This listing includes 200,000 to 300,000 distinct CDR3 sequences. Sequenced input: blood T cells: a sorted CD56 or NKG2C T cell subset, CD4+ or CD8+ T cells, or bulk PBMC T cells (not recorded which). The receptors shown here come from a man in his late teens or twenties in good health. The CDR3 runs from the conserved cysteine through the conserved F or W. The order of the fields is J gene, V gene, CDR3 protein.

TRBJ1-3 TRBV15 CATSRTPTGGGNTIYF
TRBJ2-1 TRBV10-3 CAISADRTYNEQFF
TRBJ2-1 TRBV12-5 CASQAPFAYNEQFF
TRBJ2-3 TRBV10-3 CAISESFSDRTDTQYF
TRBJ2-1 TRBV20-1 CSASSFSGISYNEQFF
TRBJ2-7 TRBV5-1 CASSLGGGTYEQYF
TRBJ2-1 TRBV12-3/TRBV12-4 CASSFRTTSYNEQFF
TRBJ1-1 TRBV5-4 CASRGAESTEAFF
TRBJ1-6 TRBV18 CASSPGMDNSPLHF
TRBJ2-7 TRBV10-3 CATLGQGILEQYF
TRBJ2-5 TRBV28 CASSFFRQGQETQYF
TRBJ2-2 TRBV20-1 CSARNSGSVGTGELFF
TRBJ1-1 TRBV20-1 CSANHHRGSTEAFF
TRBJ2-5 TRBV19 CASSSLRTSGQETQYF
TRBJ1-5 TRBV27 CASSLSARESNQPQHF
TRBJ2-1 TRBV15 CATSRKSRTNNEQFF
TRBJ2-3 TRBV7-9 CASSLAASGRAADTQYF
TRBJ2-2 TRBV19 CASIPDRSNTGELFF
TRBJ1-1 TRBV20-1 CSARRDRAMNTEAFF
TRBJ2-1 TRBV28 CASLTSGRSNEQFF
TRBJ2-2 TRBV7-7 CASSLGPGGNTGELFF
TRBJ2-3 TRBV6-5 CASSYLGASDTQYF
TRBJ2-1 TRBV4-1 CASSQWTSGSLNEQFF
TRBJ2-2 TRBV2 CASTDAANTGELFF
TRBJ2-1 TRBV27 CASSPEGLGSRFEQFF
TRBJ2-3 TRBV27 CASSLEGISTDTQYF
TRBJ1-4 TRBV29-1 CSVRVFGEKLFF
TRBJ1-1 TRBV27 CASSSLGWEAFF
TRBJ2-3 TRBV3-1 CASSQPINQETDTQYF
TRBJ2-1 TRBV5-6 CASSFFWYNKPYNEQFF
TRBJ2-7 TRBV27 CASNPGGATSYEQYF
TRBJ2-7 TRBV18 CASSPLREGLSVEQYF
TRBJ2-1 TRBV12-3/TRBV12-4 CASSLGGQGAGEQFF
TRBJ2-7 TRBV12-3/TRBV12-4 CASSFGGIVNEQYF
TRBJ2-3 TRBV7-2 CASSLFGSGGLGQYF
TRBJ2-1 TRBV20-1 CSASRSGGVNEQFF